This T cell receptor (beta chain) was identified in a study of shared clonotypes between healthy human individuals. Study-level information: The cohort had a couple of women and three men, ages 18 to 49.

Using immunoSEQ multiplex PCR, the repertoire was profiled, and TCRdb retains in-frame clones only, with some absent. The repertoire has 2 million or so clones, approximately 94% of them found once; the top ten carry around 1.1%. This CDR3 is 13 amino acids long. V dropped 1 base and J dropped 8 bases, with 8 bases sitting between them. In germline, CDR1 is SEHNR, CDR2 FQNEAQ (reference sequence). Naive CD8 cells comprised CD45RO-negative, CCR7-positively selected cells, excluding terminally differentiated effector memory CD45RA+ cells. The clonotype was recovered from a man younger than 35 in good health. This sequence joins TRBV7-9 and TRBJ1-4, with D perhaps matching TRBD1 (6 bases). The sample taken for sequencing was naive CD8+ T cells sorted from blood. The CDR3 coding sequence is TGTGCCAGCAGCTTAGTGGGGGCCGAAAAACTGTTTTTT. It specifies CASSLVGAEKLFF. Complete variable domain (other parts from reference TRBV7-9 and TRBJ1-4): DTGVSQNPRHKITKRGQNVTFRCDPISEHNRLYWYRQTLGQGPEFLTYFQNEAQLEKSRLLSDRFSAERPKGSFSTLEIQRTEQGDSAMYLCASSLVGAEKLFFGSGTQLSVL.